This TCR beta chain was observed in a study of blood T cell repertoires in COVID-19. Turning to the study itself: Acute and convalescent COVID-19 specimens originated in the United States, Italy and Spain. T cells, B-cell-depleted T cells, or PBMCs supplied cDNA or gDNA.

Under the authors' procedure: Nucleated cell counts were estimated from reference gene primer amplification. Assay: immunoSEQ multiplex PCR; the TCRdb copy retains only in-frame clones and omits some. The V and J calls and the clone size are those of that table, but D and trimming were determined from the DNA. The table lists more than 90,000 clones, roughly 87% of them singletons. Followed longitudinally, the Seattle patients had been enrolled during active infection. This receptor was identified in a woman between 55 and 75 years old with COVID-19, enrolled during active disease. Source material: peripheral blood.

This CDR3 reads CASSHRGQPQHF. The CDR3 DNA is TGTGCCAGCAGCCATAGGGGTCAGCCCCAGCATTTT. J is TRBJ1-5 and V is TRBV3-1 (or the pseudogene TRBV3-2), with D possibly TRBD1 on 5 matching bases. Trimming pared 3 bases from V and 6 bases from J, leaving 6 bases between. This CDR3 comprises 12 residues. The germline V gene encodes CDR1 LGHDT and CDR2 YNNKEL (reference sequence).